The 2 T cell receptor beta chains in this list originate from one sample, sequenced in a study of blood T cell repertoires in COVID-19. Generated by immunoSEQ multiplex PCR, the TCRdb table keeps only in-frame clones and is missing some. The data hold 100,000 or so clones, with approximately 85% observed a single time. What was sequenced was peripheral blood. The receptor set was obtained from a man aged 45 to 65 with acute or convalescent COVID-19.

J is TRBJ2-2 and V is TRBV9; a possible D gene is TRBD1 (5 bases). This CDR3 spans 15 amino acids. Trimming stripped 0 bases from V and 5 bases from J, with 11 bases between. The germline gives CDR1 SGDLS, CDR2 YYNGEE. In DNA, the CDR3 is TGTGCCAGCAGCGTAGTTCCAGGGTTGACCGGGGAGCTGTTTTTT. Translation: CASSVVPGLTGELFF.

This chain connects TRBV6-1 to TRBJ2-4, with TRBD1 matching 8 bases. Germline-derived CDR1 and CDR2 are MNHNS and SASEGT. The junction had 4 bases not matched to a gene; V was cut back by 1 base and J by 2 bases. CDR3 length equals 16 residues. CDR3 sequence: CASSEGQGKTKNIQYF. CDR3 nucleotide sequence: TGTGCCAGCAGTGAAGGACAGGGGAAGACCAAAAACATTCAGTACTTC.